These T cell receptor beta chains were read from a single sample in a study of blood T cells in healthy people across ages. A single record per CDR3 protein comes from TCRdb applying MiXCR to the 5' RACE reads. The top ten hold approximately 3.5% of the sample, which has about 570,000 distinct CDR3 sequences, around a quarter seen once. This sample also belongs to another study, concerning T cells of mothers and their children.

Sequenced material: blood. All receptors come from a boy younger than 10 in good health. Each CDR3 is given with its conserved first and last residue. The D gene is left open where the match is weak. Expanded clones are given a class, and other clones once, few, many or no size at all.

abundance	d_gene	v_gene	j_gene	CDR3nt	CDR3aa
-	-	TRBV7-9	TRBJ2-3	TGTGCCAGCAGCCGAAACCGGGCCGATACGCAGTATTTT	CASSRNRADTQYF
many	-	TRBV7-6	TRBJ2-7	TGTGCCAGCAGCCCAGCTCGCGTAGCGGCCTACGAGCAGTACTTC	CASSPARVAAYEQYF
few	-	TRBV5-1	TRBJ2-5	TGCGCCAGCAGCTTGGGCAATTCGGGAATGCAAGAGACCCAGTACTTC	CASSLGNSGMQETQYF
-	-	TRBV5-8	TRBJ1-2	TGTGCCAGCAGCGCCCACACCCTCGGTGGCTACACCTTC	CASSAHTLGGYTF
-	TRBD2	TRBV20-1	TRBJ2-1	TGCAGTGCTAGCGGGAGGGACACCTACAATGAGCAGTTCTTC	CSASGRDTYNEQFF
few	-	TRBV10-3	TRBJ2-5	TGTGCCATCAGTGACAAAAGCCTTCTAACAGGTCAAGAGACCCAGTACTTC	CAISDKSLLTGQETQYF
-	-	TRBV15	TRBJ1-4	TGCGCCACCAGCAGCATAGCGGGTTTCGAAAAACTGTTTTTT	CATSSIAGFEKLFF
-	-	TRBV4-3	TRBJ2-7	TGCGCCAGCAGCCTATCGACCGCTAGGGCCTACGAGCAGTACTTC	CASSLSTARAYEQYF
few	TRBD2	TRBV5-8	TRBJ2-1	TGTGCCAGCAGCCCGGTATCTAGCGGGGGGGCCTTATACAATGAGCAGTTCTTC	CASSPVSSGGALYNEQFF
-	-	TRBV6-1	TRBJ1-1	TGTGCCAGCAACCGCGGGGGGTTAGTGGGCCTCAACCTCACTGAGGCTTTCTTT	CASNRGGLVGLNLTEAFF
-	TRBD1	TRBV12-3/TRBV12-4	TRBJ2-7	TGTGCCAGCAGCCGGGGACAGGCTAGGGAGCAGTACTTC	CASSRGQAREQYF
-	-	TRBV24-1	TRBJ2-1	TGTGCCACCAGTGACCCTACTTTGACAGGTGTCGATGAGCAGTTCTTC	CATSDPTLTGVDEQFF
-	TRBD1	TRBV5-1	TRBJ2-1	TGCGCCAGCAGCTTAGGACAGGAGAACAATGAGCAGTTCTTC	CASSLGQENNEQFF
few	TRBD1	TRBV7-9	TRBJ1-2	TGTGCCAGCAGCGAACCGGGACAGGGCAGCTACACCTTC	CASSEPGQGSYTF
few	TRBD2	TRBV11-2	TRBJ2-2	TGTGCCAGCAGCCCATCTAGCGGGGGGGCGGTCGGGGAGCTGTTTTTT	CASSPSSGGAVGELFF
-	TRBD1	TRBV6-1	TRBJ1-1	TGTGCCAGCAGTGACCAGTGGACAGGGACCACTGAAGCTTTCTTT	CASSDQWTGTTEAFF
-	TRBD1	TRBV6-6	TRBJ1-2	TGTGCCAGCACCTTGGGGACAGGGCCCTTCTATGGCTACACCTTC	CASTLGTGPFYGYTF
few	TRBD1	TRBV2	TRBJ1-2	TGTGCCAGCGGACAGGGGGACTATGGCTACACCTTC	CASGQGDYGYTF
many	-	TRBV11-3	TRBJ1-6	TGTGCCAGCAGCTTAGGGGATTCACCCCTCCACTTT	CASSLGDSPLHF
-	-	TRBV19	TRBJ1-5	TGTGCCAGTAGTGAACAGGGAAGCAATCAGCCCCAGCATTTT	CASSEQGSNQPQHF
-	-	TRBV7-8	TRBJ2-7	TGTGCCAGCAGCCGGGACTCATTATCCGGGCAGTACTTC	CASSRDSLSGQYF
few	-	TRBV2	TRBJ1-4	TGTGCCAGCAGTTACAGGGAGAAGGTTGAAAAACTGTTTTTT	CASSYREKVEKLFF
-	-	TRBV21-1	TRBJ1-2	TGTGCCAGCAGCAAATGGAATAAGGGACAGAATTATGGCTACACCTTC	CASSKWNKGQNYGYTF
few	TRBD1	TRBV20-1	TRBJ1-1	TGCAGTGCTCCAGGACAGGGAAGGCCTGAAGCTTTCTTT	CSAPGQGRPEAFF
few	-	TRBV12-3/TRBV12-4	TRBJ1-2	TGTGCCAGCAGTTTGGGGACTGCCGCGGGTGATGGCTACACCTTC	CASSLGTAAGDGYTF
few	-	TRBV27	TRBJ2-5	TGTGCCAGCAGCAAGACAGGGTGGGGAGGTGAGACCCAGTACTTC	CASSKTGWGGETQYF